The TCR beta chain described here comes from a study of blood T cell repertoires in COVID-19. The assay was immunoSEQ multiplex PCR, and TCRdb's table has in-frame clones only and misses some. Here the sample spans 200,000 to 250,000 clones, 75% to 85% being singletons. In germline, CDR1 is SGHNT, CDR2 YYREEE (reference sequence). Trimming removed 5 bases from V and 1 base from J, with 12 bases in between. CDR3 length equals 14 residues. The TCR was taken from an elderly woman with COVID-19, enrolled during active disease. Sample: peripheral blood. The chain recombines TRBV5-4 with TRBJ1-2, with D perhaps matching TRBD1 (5 bases). CDR3 sequence (DNA): TGTGCCAGCAGAGCTCCGGACAATAACTATGGCTACACCTTC. Encoded protein: CASRAPDNNYGYTF.